One and the same sample provided the 31 T cell receptor beta chains below, sequenced in a study of CXCR3-negative and CXCR3-positive naive CD8 T cells. Each TRB cDNA library was prepared by 5' RACE (with UMI labels). No DNA is given; TCRdb re-called the 5' RACE reads and lists each CDR3 protein once. This table holds approximately 24,000 distinct CDR3 sequences. Sequenced sample: naive CXCR3- CD8+ T cells from blood. The subset denotes: CD45RO-CCR7+CD27+CD95- naive CD8+ T cells lacking CXCR3 (TNR3-). The receptor set was obtained from a human donor in good health. Some clones in this sample may be carry-over from other donors' samples.

V and J are TRBV25-1 and TRBJ2-4; with no DNA, the TCRdb D assignment of TRBD1 cannot be verified. Germline CDR1 is MGHDK and CDR2 is SYGVNS. The CDR3 sequence is 16 residues long. The CDR3 sequence is CASSEPQGAGENIQYF.

The chain couples TRBV7-4 to TRBJ2-7; TCRdb's assignment of TRBD1 cannot be checked, as there is no DNA. Germline V gives CDR1 SGHVT, CDR2 SQSDAQ. The CDR3 consists of 18 residues. CDR3 protein: CASPPTGQGTLRNYEQYF.

The rearrangement uses TRBV29-1 and TRBJ2-7. Germline assignment: CDR1 SQVTM and CDR2 ANQGSEA. CDR3 length equals 11 residues. The CDR3 reads CSVEETYEQYF.

V and J are TRBV4-2 and TRBJ2-5; TCRdb designates TRBD1, a call that cannot be tested without DNA. The CDR3 consists of 15 residues. The germline V gene encodes CDR1 LGHNA and CDR2 YNFKEQ. This chain's CDR3 is CASSQEHRLGETQYF.

The chain recombines TRBV7-8 with TRBJ2-3; TCRdb lists TRBD2, though no DNA is available to test this call. CDR1 and CDR2 from the germline V gene are SGHVS and FQNEAQ. The CDR3 is made up of 17 amino acids. CDR3 sequence reads: CASSLGLASYFTDTQYF. The whole variable domain, filled in from reference TRBV7-8 and TRBJ2-3, reads GAGVSQSPRYKVAKRGQDVALRCDPISGHVSLFWYQQALGQGPEFLTYFQNEAQLDKSGLPSDRFFAERPEGSVSTLKIQRTQQEDSAVYLCASSLGLASYFTDTQYFGPGTRLTVL.

The rearrangement joins TRBV7-9 to TRBJ2-5; the TCRdb call, TRBD1, lacks DNA for checking. The CDR3 is 15 residues long. Germline V gives CDR1 SEHNR, CDR2 FQNEAQ (reference sequence). The CDR3 sequence is CASSTRQVDEETQYF.

The rearrangement uses TRBV7-2 and TRBJ2-7; TCRdb reports TRBD2, a call that lacks DNA to check it against. In germline, CDR1 is SGHTA, CDR2 FQGNSA. This CDR3 is built from 15 residues. CDR3 amino acids: CASSFRLAVSYEQYF.

The rearrangement joins TRBV4-1 to TRBJ2-7; TCRdb lists TRBD1, though no DNA is available to test this call. Germline lookup yields CDR1 MGHRA and CDR2 YSYEKL. The CDR3 has 16 amino acids. The CDR3 loop is CASSQEKTAPSYEQYF.

Measured by frequency, this clonotype is medium-sized (0.01 to 0.1%). The chain combines TRBV29-1 with TRBJ2-2. The CDR3 contains 15 residues. Germline-derived CDR1 and CDR2 are SQVTM and ANQGSEA. This CDR3 is CSVESSRANTGELFF.

V is TRBV6-5 and J is TRBJ2-3; without DNA, the TCRdb call of TRBD1 cannot be checked. The length of the CDR3 is 14 residues. Germline V CDR1 and CDR2: MNHEY, SVGAGI. The CDR3 spells CASSWQGATDTQYF.

This rearrangement joins TRBV14 to TRBJ2-1; the TRBD1 assignment by TCRdb is unverifiable without DNA. The CDR3 length is 15 residues. Germline V gives CDR1 SGHDN, CDR2 FVKESK. CDR3 sequence reads: CASSQVGQAGDEQFF. The full variable domain, rest sourced from reference TRBV14 and TRBJ2-1, is EAGVTQFPSHSVIEKGQTVTLRCDPISGHDNLYWYRRVMGKEIKFLLHFVKESKQDESGMPNNRFLAERTGGTYSTLKVQPAELEDSGVYFCASSQVGQAGDEQFFGPGTRLTVL.

V gene TRBV7-2 combines with J gene TRBJ2-3; the TRBD1 assignment by TCRdb is unverifiable without DNA. Per germline, CDR1 SGHTA and CDR2 FQGNSA. CDR3 length: 14 residues. This chain's CDR3 is CASSLGTGADTQYF. The variable domain in full, with the rest retrieved from reference TRBV7-2 and TRBJ2-3, is GAGVSQSPSNKVTEKGKDVELRCDPISGHTALYWYRQSLGQGLEFLIYFQGNSAPDKSGLPSDRFSAERTGGSVSTLTIQRTQQEDSAVYLCASSLGTGADTQYFGPGTRLTVL.

CDR3 protein: CAWRLANTGELFF. V and J are TRBV29-1 and TRBJ2-2. The germline V gene has CDR1 SQVTM and CDR2 ANQGSEA. This CDR3 comprises 13 residues.

The chain employs TRBV7-9 and TRBJ1-5. The germline V gene has CDR1 SEHNR and CDR2 FQNEAQ (reference sequence). The CDR3 totals 15 residues. CDR3 region: CASTSSGGSHQPQHF.

The chain combines TRBV29-1 with TRBJ1-2; the TCRdb D gene call, TRBD1, has no DNA to confirm it. The CDR3 is made up of 13 amino acids. CDR1 SQVTM and CDR2 ANQGSEA come from the germline V gene. The CDR3 spells CSVEEGTIPGYTF.

V usage is TRBV4-3 and J usage is TRBJ1-1; the D call of TRBD1 rests on TCRdb alone, since no DNA is present to check it. Germline V CDR1 and CDR2: LGHNA, YSLEER. The CDR3 sequence is 16 residues long. The CDR3 sequence is CASSRNYIQVDTEAFF.

The chain combines TRBV5-1 with TRBJ1-1; TCRdb's D call of TRBD1 is untestable without DNA. Germline V gene data show CDR1 as SGHRS and CDR2 as YFSETQ. The CDR3 is made up of 15 amino acids. CDR3 loop: CASSSEGLWNTEAFF.

Here the CDR3 reads CASSLAQGGGTEAFF. The V and J genes are TRBV7-8 and TRBJ1-1; TCRdb outputs TRBD1, but without DNA this stays unchecked. There are 15 residues in the CDR3. Germline V lookup: CDR1 SGHVS, CDR2 FQNEAQ.

The chain uses TRBV20-1 and TRBJ2-5; TCRdb outputs TRBD2, but without DNA this stays unchecked. Germline CDR1 reads DFQATT; CDR2 reads SNEGSKA (reference sequence). The CDR3 loop spans 15 amino acids. The CDR3 loop reads CSARKASGDQETQYF.

The rearrangement links TRBV14 to TRBJ1-4. This CDR3 is 14 amino acids long. The V gene's germline CDR1 is SGHDN and CDR2 FVKESK. The CDR3 is CASSPRARDEKLFF.

The rearrangement links TRBV7-6 to TRBJ1-1. The CDR3 extends over 16 amino acids. CDR1 and CDR2 (germline): SGHVS, FNYEAQ. The CDR3 reads CASSYSNRVMNTEAFF.

CDR3 region: CASSEGDRDTDSYEQYF. This chain links TRBV25-1 with TRBJ2-7; TCRdb proposes TRBD1, but this gene call is untestable without DNA. This CDR3 contains 17 residues. The germline gives CDR1 MGHDK, CDR2 SYGVNS.

The chain links TRBV10-1 to TRBJ2-1; the D call of TRBD2 rests on TCRdb alone, since no DNA is present to check it. The CDR3 has 15 amino acids. Looked up from germline, CDR1 is WNHNN and CDR2 is SYGVQD (reference sequence). Here the CDR3 reads CASSQQSSGHNEQFF.

The chain recombines TRBV14 with TRBJ2-3; no DNA is available, so the TRBD2 call from TCRdb remains unchecked. This CDR3 has 15 amino acids. Per the germline V gene, CDR1 is SGHDN and CDR2 is FVKESK. The CDR3: CASRRTSGPTDTQYF.

This chain links TRBV14 with TRBJ2-1; there is no DNA to check the TCRdb D call of TRBD2. The CDR3 runs 14 residues. Germline CDR1 SGHDN, CDR2 FVKESK. This chain's CDR3 is CASSHLLAFHEQFF.

The chain joins TRBV7-6 to TRBJ2-3; with no DNA, the TCRdb D assignment of TRBD1 cannot be verified. This CDR3 is built from 14 residues. In germline, CDR1 is SGHVS, CDR2 FNYEAQ. CDR3: CASSSRDTTDTQYF.

The chain recombines TRBV10-3 with TRBJ2-7; TCRdb designates TRBD2, a call that cannot be tested without DNA. Germline values: CDR1 ENHRY, CDR2 SYGVKD. The CDR3 consists of 12 residues. CDR3 sequence reads: CAILTSGYEQYF.

The genes are TRBV11-2 and TRBJ2-3; TCRdb proposes TRBD1, but this gene call is untestable without DNA. The CDR3 runs to 15 residues. Germline CDR1 SGHAT, CDR2 FQNNGV. The CDR3 loop reads CASSYYQGPPDTQYF.

The V call is TRBV28, the J call TRBJ2-1; TCRdb lists TRBD2, though no DNA is available to test this call. The germline CDR1 and CDR2 sequences are MDHEN and SYDVKM. This CDR3 is 15 amino acids long. This CDR3 reads CASTLGERGYNEQFF. Filled out from reference TRBV28 and TRBJ2-1, the complete variable domain reads DVKVTQSSRYLVKRTGEKVFLECVQDMDHENMFWYRQDPGLGLRLIYFSYDVKMKEKGDIPEGYSVSREKKERFSLILESASTNQTSMYLCASTLGERGYNEQFFGPGTRLTVL.

The chain employs TRBV12-3 or TRBV12-4 and TRBJ2-7; TCRdb gives TRBD2 as the D gene, but with no DNA this cannot be confirmed. The CDR3 runs to 15 residues. CDR3 loop: CASSPWTSGTYEQYF.

The chain links TRBV29-1 to TRBJ2-2; TCRdb's D gene call, TRBD1, goes unchecked for lack of DNA. This CDR3 has 14 amino acids. CDR1 SQVTM and CDR2 ANQGSEA come from the germline V gene. The CDR3 reads CSAELGQNTGELFF.